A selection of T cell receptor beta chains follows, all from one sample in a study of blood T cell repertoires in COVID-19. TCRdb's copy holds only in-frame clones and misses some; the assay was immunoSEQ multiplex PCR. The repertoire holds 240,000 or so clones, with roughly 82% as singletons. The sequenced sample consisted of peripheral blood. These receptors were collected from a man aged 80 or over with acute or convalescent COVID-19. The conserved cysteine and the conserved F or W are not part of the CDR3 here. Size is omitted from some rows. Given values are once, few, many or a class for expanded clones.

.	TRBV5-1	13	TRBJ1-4	ASSSQGIQTEKLF
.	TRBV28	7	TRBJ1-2	ASTTRYT
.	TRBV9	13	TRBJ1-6	ASSLLGLSTSPLH
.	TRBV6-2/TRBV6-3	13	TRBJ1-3	ASRYGLSSGNTIY
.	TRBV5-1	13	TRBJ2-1	ASSLAGESYNEQF
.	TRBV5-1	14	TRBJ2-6	ATSGGTLSGANVLT
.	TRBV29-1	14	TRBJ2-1	SASPRLAGEHNEQF
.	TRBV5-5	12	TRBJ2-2	ASWDRLNTGELF
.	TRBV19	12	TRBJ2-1	ASSPWGFGIEQF
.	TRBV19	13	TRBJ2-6	ASSPRAARANVLT
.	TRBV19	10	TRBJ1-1	ASRPGGPEAF
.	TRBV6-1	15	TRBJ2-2	ASSGGLAGAGTGELF
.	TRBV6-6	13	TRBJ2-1	ASSYSGTSNNEQF
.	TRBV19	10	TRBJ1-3	ASKAGRNTIY
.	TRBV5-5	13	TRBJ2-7	ASSLGWTGGYEQY
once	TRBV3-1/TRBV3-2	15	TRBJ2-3	ASSPPGRSGSTDTQY
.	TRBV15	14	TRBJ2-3	ATSREIAGGGDTQY
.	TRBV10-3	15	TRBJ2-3	AIRAGRLAGNTDTQY
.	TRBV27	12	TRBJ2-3	ASSRRTVTDTQY
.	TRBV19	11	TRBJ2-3	ASSIFSGDTQY
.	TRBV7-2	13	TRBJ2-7	ASSLGQGSAYEQY
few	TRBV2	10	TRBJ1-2	ASSETGVGYT
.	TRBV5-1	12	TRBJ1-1	ASSPDRVGTEAF
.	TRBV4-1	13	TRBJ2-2	ASSQVGRGAGELF
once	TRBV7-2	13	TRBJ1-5	ASSSPGQLNQPQH
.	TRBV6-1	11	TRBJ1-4	ASSEPRGGKLF
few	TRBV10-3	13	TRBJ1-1	AIRADRAAGTEAF
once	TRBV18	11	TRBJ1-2	ASSPLPGYGYT
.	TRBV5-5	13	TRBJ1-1	ASTVKTGYSTEAF
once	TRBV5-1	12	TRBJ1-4	ASSPDRAAEKLF
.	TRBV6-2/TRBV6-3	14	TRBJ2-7	ASSVPLYRGNYEQY
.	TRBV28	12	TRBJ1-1	ATQLGGVNTEAF
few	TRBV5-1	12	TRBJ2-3	ASSRGLYTDTQY
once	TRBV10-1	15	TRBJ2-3	ASSERTAGGLRDTQY
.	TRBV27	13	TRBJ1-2	ASRPTGQEYYGYT
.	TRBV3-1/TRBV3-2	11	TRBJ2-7	ASRPGTEYEQY
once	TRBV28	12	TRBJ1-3	ASSPGVPGNTIY
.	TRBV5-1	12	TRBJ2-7	ASSLRQGAYEQY
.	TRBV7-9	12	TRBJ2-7	ASSLAGTSDEQY